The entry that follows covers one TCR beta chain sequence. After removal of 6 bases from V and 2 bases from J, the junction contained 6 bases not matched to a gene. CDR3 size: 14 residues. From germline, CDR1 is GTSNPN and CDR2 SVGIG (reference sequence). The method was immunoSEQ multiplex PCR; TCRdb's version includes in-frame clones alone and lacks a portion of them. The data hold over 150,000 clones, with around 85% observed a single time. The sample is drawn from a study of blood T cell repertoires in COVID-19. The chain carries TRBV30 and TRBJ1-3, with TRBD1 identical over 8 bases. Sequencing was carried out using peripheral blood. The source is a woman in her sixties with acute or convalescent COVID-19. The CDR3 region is CACHDRGTGNTIYF. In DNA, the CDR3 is TGTGCCTGCCACGACAGGGGAACTGGAAACACCATATATTTT. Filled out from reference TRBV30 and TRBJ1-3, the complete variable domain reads SQTIHQWPATLVQPVGSPLSLECTVEGTSNPNLYWYRQAAGRGLQLLFYSVGIGQISSEVPQNLSASRPQDRQFILSSKKLLLSDSGFYLCACHDRGTGNTIYFGEGSWLTVV.